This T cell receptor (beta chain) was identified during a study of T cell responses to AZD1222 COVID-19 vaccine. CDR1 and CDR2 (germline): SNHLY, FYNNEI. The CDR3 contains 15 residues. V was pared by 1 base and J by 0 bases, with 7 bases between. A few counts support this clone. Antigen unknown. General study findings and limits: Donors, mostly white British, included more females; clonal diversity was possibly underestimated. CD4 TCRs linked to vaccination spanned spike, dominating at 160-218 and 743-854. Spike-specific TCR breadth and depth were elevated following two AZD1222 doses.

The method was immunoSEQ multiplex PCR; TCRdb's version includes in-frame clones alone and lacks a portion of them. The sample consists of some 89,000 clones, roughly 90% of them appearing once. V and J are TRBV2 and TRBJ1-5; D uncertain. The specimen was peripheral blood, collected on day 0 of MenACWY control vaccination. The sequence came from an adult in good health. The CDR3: CASSEETDSNQPQHF. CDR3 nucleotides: TGTGCCAGCAGTGAAGAGACGGATAGCAATCAGCCCCAGCATTTT.